This TCR beta chain was retrieved from a study of neoadjuvant nivolumab and ipilimumab in lung cancer. General study points: From pretherapy to surgery, tumor richness and clonality rose with dual therapy. Blood richness before therapy tracked richness in tumors resected after neoadjuvant therapy.

Data came from immunoSEQ multiplex PCR; TCRdb stores just in-frame clones and leaves some out. The table has 7,500 to 10,000 clones, over 75% seen once. Trimming removed 6 bases at V and 1 base at J, with 10 bases between. Germline values: CDR1 SGHRS, CDR2 YFSETQ. The CDR3 spans 13 residues. This clone is a singleton in its sample. Its antigen is unidentified. This receptor was identified in an adult with non-small cell lung cancer. The sample consisted of peripheral blood, taken before neoadjuvant nivolumab, alone or with ipilimumab. This sequence joins TRBV5-1 and TRBJ2-5; D uncertain. The CDR3 coding sequence is TGCGCCAGCAAGAGAGAGGCCCAAGAGACCCAGTACTTC. This sequence encodes CASKREAQETQYF.